The next 26 T cell receptor beta chains were all read from a single sample in a study of cytomegalovirus exposure and HLA in healthy donors. Amplification used 60 Vbeta primers and 13 Jbeta primers. Assay: immunoSEQ multiplex PCR; the TCRdb copy retains only in-frame clones and omits some. The sample holds over 150,000 clones; about 83% are singletons and the top ten take roughly 5%. The specimen was PBMCs. Receptors originate from a girl under 18 in good health and CMV-seropositive.

A single count supports this clone. The chain links TRBV4-1 to TRBJ1-1; 10 bases line up with TRBD1. CDR3 length: 14 residues. Germline values: CDR1 MGHRA, CDR2 YSYEKL. After removal of 2 bases from V and 5 bases from J, the junction contained 2 bases not matched to a gene. The CDR3 DNA sequence: TGCGCCAGCAGCCAATGGGACAGGGGAACTGAAGCTTTCTTT. This translates into CASSQWDRGTEAFF.

This clone showed up just once. This chain links TRBV7-2 with TRBJ2-3, with a weak D call TRBD2 (6 bases). Trimming cost V 5 bases and J 2 bases, with 11 bases left between them. Germline CDR1 SGHTA, CDR2 FQGNSA. This CDR3 is built from 14 residues. DNA of the CDR3: TGTGCCAGCAGCCCCGGGAGCGTCACAGATACGCAGTATTTT. Translation gives CASSPGSVTDTQYF. The whole variable domain, remainder taken from reference TRBV7-2 and TRBJ2-3, is GAGVSQSPSNKVTEKGKDVELRCDPISGHTALYWYRQSLGQGLEFLIYFQGNSAPDKSGLPSDRFSAERTGGSVSTLTIQRTQQEDSAVYLCASSPGSVTDTQYFGPGTRLTVL.

The chain carries TRBV7-2 and TRBJ1-2, with D hard to call. The CDR3 is made up of 16 amino acids. Germline loops: CDR1 SGHTA, CDR2 FQGNSA. The V gene lost 1 base and the J gene lost 4 bases, with 16 bases spanning the gap. The CDR3 region is CASSLGPAPGSYGYTF. The CDR3 DNA reads as TGTGCCAGCAGCTTAGGACCGGCGCCGGGGAGCTATGGCTACACCTTC.

V gene TRBV9 combines with J gene TRBJ2-3; D perhaps matches TRBD2 (6 bases). Germline lookup yields CDR1 SGDLS and CDR2 YYNGEE. CDR3 size: 16 residues. Trimming pared 0 bases from V and 1 base from J, leaving 12 bases between. The CDR3 DNA is TGTGCCAGCAGCGTAGCAGCCGGGAGCGGCACAGATACGCAGTATTTT. Protein sequence: CASSVAAGSGTDTQYF.

V and J are TRBV9 and TRBJ1-2, with D possibly being TRBD1 (5 bases). V lost 0 bases and J 2 bases, leaving 8 bases between the germline ends. The CDR3 runs to 14 residues. CDR1 is SGDLS, CDR2 YYNGEE, per germline. DNA of the CDR3: TGTGCCAGCAGCGTAGGACAGCAAAACTATGGCTACACCTTC. Translating it yields CASSVGQQNYGYTF.

Details on this clone: The junction does not match germline at one end; this may be a read error. Other DNA sequences of this sample code for an identical CDR3. V gene TRBV6-5 combines with J gene TRBJ1-2; a weak D match, TRBD1 (5 bases). CDR3 length: 14 amino acids. Per the germline V gene, CDR1 is MNHEY and CDR2 is SVGAGI. The CDR3, as DNA: TGTGCCAGCAGGCCCACAGGACGCAGCTATGGCTACACCTTT. Translating it yields CASRPTGRSYGYTF.

This clone was detected a few times. The chain combines TRBV6-5 with TRBJ1-1; D may be TRBD1 (6 bases). Germline V gene lookup returns CDR1 MNHEY and CDR2 SVGAGI. Trimming took 5 bases from V and 11 from J, leaving 12 bases between them. The CDR3 covers 11 residues. CDR3 region: CASSNRVGAFF. CDR3 DNA: TGTGCCAGCAGTAACAGGGTTGGGGCTTTCTTT.

The V call is TRBV19, the J call TRBJ2-7, with a tentative D call TRBD1 (6 bases). The CDR3 is 12 amino acids. V was trimmed by 6 bases and J by 3 bases, leaving 9 bases between them. Germline values: CDR1 LNHDA, CDR2 SQIVND (reference sequence). Here the CDR3 reads CASSRGYYEQYF. In nucleotides, the CDR3 is TGTGCCAGTAGCAGGGGATACTACGAGCAGTACTTC.

This chain connects TRBV11-2 to TRBJ2-1; D possibly corresponds to TRBD1 (6 bases). Trimming removed 2 bases at V and 2 bases at J, with 7 bases between. Germline CDR1 SGHAT, CDR2 FQNNGV. The CDR3 spans 14 residues. The CDR3, as DNA: TGTGCCAGCAGCTTAAGGGGGACCTACAATGAGCAGTTCTTC. Protein product: CASSLRGTYNEQFF.

J is TRBJ1-1 and V is TRBV27, with D maybe TRBD1 (6 bases). This CDR3 has 13 residues. V gave up 8 bases and J gave up 4 bases, with 14 bases separating them. Germline assignment: CDR1 MNHEY and CDR2 SMNVEV (reference sequence). The CDR3 DNA follows: TGTGCCAGCTCCTCAGCCAGGGGCACTGAAGCTTTCTTT. As protein: CASSSARGTEAFF.

The chain employs TRBV7-9 and TRBJ2-3, with D perhaps TRBD2 (6 bases). The CDR3 is made up of 14 amino acids. Trimming shortened V by 5 bases and J by 2 bases, and 11 bases separated the two germline ends. The germline CDR1 and CDR2 sequences are SEHNR and FQNEAQ (reference sequence). CDR3 loop: CASSRDSYTDTQYF. CDR3 DNA: TGTGCCAGCAGCCGGGACTCTTACACAGATACGCAGTATTTT.

For the CDR3, the DNA is TGTGCCAGCAGCATACCACTAGCGGGGGGGCAGGATACGCAGTATTTT. Translating gives CASSIPLAGGQDTQYF. The genes are TRBV5-6 and TRBJ2-3, with 13 positions matching TRBD2. V lost 4 bases, J lost 6 bases, and 8 bases stayed unmatched. This CDR3 spans 16 amino acids. CDR1 and CDR2 (germline): SGHDT, YYEEEE.

This chain joins TRBV19 and TRBJ1-1, with TRBD1 matching over 10 bases. V gave up 11 bases and J gave up 5 bases; unmatched junction bases: 8. Germline V gene lookup returns CDR1 LNHDA and CDR2 SQIVND (reference sequence). This CDR3 comprises 13 residues. The DNA for the CDR3 is TGTGCCGGTGGGGACAGGGGAGGAACTGAAGCTTTCTTT. Translating it yields CAGGDRGGTEAFF.

The rearrangement joins TRBV5-1 to TRBJ1-1; D possibly corresponds to TRBD1 (5 bases). Trimming pared 3 bases from V and 2 bases from J, leaving 11 bases between. This CDR3 has 14 amino acids. Germline V gives CDR1 SGHRS, CDR2 YFSETQ. In DNA form, the CDR3 reads TGCGCCAGCAGCTGGAACAGGAGAAACACTGAAGCTTTCTTT. Its protein product is CASSWNRRNTEAFF.

In the case of this clone: Other DNA sequences in the same sample also yield this CDR3. The chain uses TRBV7-9 and TRBJ1-1; D gene unclear. This CDR3 comprises 11 residues. Germline V gives CDR1 SEHNR, CDR2 FQNEAQ (reference sequence). V shed 7 bases and J shed 0 bases, with 3 bases lying between them. The CDR3 DNA sequence: TGTGCCAGCACCTTGAACACTGAAGCTTTCTTT. It yields the protein CASTLNTEAFF.

The chain recombines TRBV2 with TRBJ1-2; D uncertain. Germline values: CDR1 SNHLY, CDR2 FYNNEI. This CDR3 spans 14 amino acids. Trimming pared 2 bases from V and 6 bases from J, leaving 13 bases between. The CDR3 protein is CASSELASANGYTF. CDR3 nucleotide sequence: TGTGCCAGCAGTGAACTTGCCAGTGCCAATGGCTACACCTTC.

DNA for the CDR3: TGTGCCAGCAGCCTAAATGAAAAACTGTTTTTT. It is translated as CASSLNEKLFF. The chain couples TRBV7-9 to TRBJ1-4; D gene unclear. This CDR3 has 11 amino acids. Germline CDR1 reads SEHNR; CDR2 reads FQNEAQ (reference sequence). V lost 5 bases and J 5 bases, leaving 3 bases between the germline ends.

V is TRBV19 and J is TRBJ1-5, with a weak D call TRBD1 (6 bases). V dropped 6 bases and J dropped 7 bases, with 19 bases sitting between them. The germline gives CDR1 LNHDA, CDR2 SQIVND (reference sequence). This CDR3 has 15 amino acids. The DNA for the CDR3 is TGTGCCAGTAGGGACAGTCAAGCCCGGACCCAGCCCCAGCATTTT. Translating gives CASRDSQARTQPQHF.

Regarding this clone: Other DNA sequences of this sample code for an identical CDR3. The V call is TRBV5-6, the J call TRBJ1-2; 12 nucleotides line up with TRBD1. V was clipped by 4 bases and J by 4 bases; unmatched bases: 8. The CDR3 covers 16 residues. From germline, CDR1 is SGHDT and CDR2 YYEEEE. CDR3: CASSLGTGGGIYGYTF. In DNA, the CDR3 is TGTGCCAGCAGCCTGGGGACAGGGGGCGGAATCTATGGCTACACCTTC. Drawing the rest from reference TRBV5-6 and TRBJ1-2, the complete variable domain is DAGVTQSPTHLIKTRGQQVTLRCSPKSGHDTVSWYQQALGQGPQFIFQYYEEEERQRGNFPDRFSGHQFPNYSSELNVNALLLGDSALYLCASSLGTGGGIYGYTFGSGTRLTVV.

This clone has only a few counts. This chain links TRBV9 with TRBJ2-1, with 8 nucleotides matching TRBD2. Germline V lookup: CDR1 SGDLS, CDR2 YYNGEE. CDR3 length equals 17 residues. J gave up 0 bases and V 5 bases, and 10 bases lay outside the gene matches. Written as DNA, the CDR3 is TGTGCCAGCAGTACTAGCGGACCCTGGAGCTCCTACAATGAGCAGTTCTTC. This gives the protein CASSTSGPWSSYNEQFF.

This clone was seen only once. The rearrangement links TRBV6-6 to TRBJ2-1; D is unclear. Per germline, CDR1 MNHNY and CDR2 SVGAGI (reference sequence). This CDR3 spans 15 amino acids. The V end lost 0 bases, the J end lost 1 base, and 7 bases lay between the germline ends. In DNA form, the CDR3 reads TGTGCCAGCAGTTACTCACGCGAATCCTACAATGAGCAGTTCTTC. This gives the protein CASSYSRESYNEQFF.

This rearrangement joins TRBV11-2 to TRBJ1-1; D remains ambiguous. CDR1 is SGHAT and CDR2 is FQNNGV in the germline V gene. V lost 2 bases, J lost 7 bases, and 14 bases lay in between. This CDR3 contains 14 residues. The chain's CDR3 is CASSLNGVRDEAFF. The CDR3, as DNA: TGTGCCAGCAGCTTAAATGGGGTACGGGATGAAGCTTTCTTT.

A word on this clone: Other DNA variants within this sample encode the same CDR3. V usage is TRBV7-6 and J usage is TRBJ1-1; TRBD1 might be the D (5 bases). Trimming cost V 5 bases and J 6 bases, with 10 bases left between them. The germline CDR1 and CDR2 sequences are SGHVS and FNYEAQ. The CDR3 loop spans 12 amino acids. In DNA form, the CDR3 reads TGTGCCAGCAGCGCAGGGTTCGCTGAAGCTTTCTTT. Protein: CASSAGFAEAFF.

The chain has TRBV18 and TRBJ1-6; a weak D match, TRBD1 (6 bases). Germline CDR1 KGHSH, CDR2 LQKENI. V gave up 2 bases and J gave up 16 bases, with 24 bases separating them. The CDR3 consists of 16 residues. The CDR3 DNA reads as TGTGCCAGCTCACCAAACAGTCTCATCCGGGACAAGATTCTCCACTTT. It encodes CASSPNSLIRDKILHF.

This clone was recorded once. This rearrangement joins TRBV6-6 to TRBJ2-3, with TRBD1 identical over 9 bases. Germline assignment: CDR1 MNHNY and CDR2 SVGAGI (reference sequence). This CDR3 spans 16 amino acids. V shed 8 bases, J shed 2 bases, and the junction held 11 bases outside the gene matches. The CDR3 protein is CASVPGQGPYTDTQYF. In DNA form, the CDR3 reads TGTGCCAGCGTACCGGGACAGGGTCCGTACACAGATACGCAGTATTTT.

CDR3 loop: CASRRGLRDRSYEQYF. The CDR3 DNA reads TGCGCCAGCAGGAGGGGGTTAAGGGACCGCTCCTACGAGCAGTACTTC. The chain is built from TRBV10-2 and TRBJ2-7, with TRBD1 as a possible D gene (6 bases). The V end was cut by 6 bases, the J end by 0 bases, with 18 bases between. Germline V gene data show CDR1 as WSHSY and CDR2 as SAAADI. The CDR3 loop spans 16 amino acids.